This T cell receptor (beta chain) comes out of a study of blood T cells in healthy people across ages. V shed 5 bases and J 7 bases; nucleotides not matched to a gene: 12. Germline V lookup: CDR1 SGHTA, CDR2 FQGNSA. The CDR3 runs to 16 residues. Remarks on this clonotype: Its antigen is not known.

Study-level points and caveats: The lack of PBMC sorting stopped any conclusive naive versus antigen-experienced comparison. TCR beta diversity, measured per million T cells, fell in a roughly linear way with age. Underestimates were what the diversity estimates from one million T cells were considered to be.

A second about 6 to 12 cycle PCR used barcoded and J-beta primers. A 12-random-nucleotide template-switch adaptor tagged each cDNA molecule. Via MiXCR, TCRdb re-called the 5' RACE reads, giving one row per CDR3 protein. This repertoire shows 1.5 million to 2 million distinct CDR3 sequences, 28% found once; its top ten account for roughly 8%. Sequenced: blood. The sequence derives from a woman in her thirties in good health. The chain links TRBV7-2 to TRBJ2-1; 9 bases match TRBD1. The CDR3 is CASSGTGTAYGNEQFF. The DNA of the CDR3 is TGTGCCAGCAGCGGGACAGGGACCGCATATGGGAATGAGCAGTTCTTC.